The entry below describes one T cell receptor (beta chain). Its antigen remains unknown. The data are from a study of shared clonotypes between healthy human individuals. Study-wide results and caveats: Around 5% of naive CD4 clonotypes were common to a handful of donors. Sorted-subset sequencing, rarefaction showed, was incomplete despite large depth.

Naive CD8 cells comprised CD45RO-negative, CCR7-positively selected cells, excluding terminally differentiated effector memory CD45RA+ cells. V lost 7 bases, J lost 1 base, and 11 bases lay in between. Germline CDR1 and CDR2: MDHEN and SYDVKM. The CDR3 is 13 residues long. The test was conducted at deep level. Authors' methods: Filtering differed because ImmunoSEQ produced junction-only sequences that carried no quality scores. Sequenced by immunoSEQ multiplex PCR; TCRdb stores in-frame clones only, minus some. The DNA was the basis for D and trimming; V, J and clone size are from that table. The sample lists about 2.2 million clones; just over 90% were seen once.

J is TRBJ2-7 and V is TRBV28, with D uncertain. The clonotype was recovered from a man in his late teens or twenties in good health. Some clones in this sample may be carry-over from other donors' samples. The specimen was naive CD8+ T cells from PBMCs. The CDR3, as DNA: TGTGCCAGCACGCCGGTCCAGTCCTACGAGCAGTACTTC. Residues: CASTPVQSYEQYF.